The 6 T cell receptor beta chains listed next were all sequenced from one sample in a study of shared clonotypes between healthy human individuals. The naive CD8 population came from CD45RO-negative cells selected for CCR7, without terminally differentiated effector memory CD45RA+ cells. The repertoire was sequenced with immunoSEQ multiplex PCR; TCRdb's copy has only in-frame clones and lacks some. Among 630,000 or so clones listed, roughly 98% were seen once. The sample comprised naive CD8+ T cells sorted from blood. These receptors originate from a man aged 25 to 40 in good health.

V gene TRBV5-6 combines with J gene TRBJ2-5; a weak D match, TRBD2 (5 bases). Germline V gene sequence: CDR1 SGHDT, CDR2 YYEEEE. The CDR3 is 15 residues long. Trimming removed 2 bases from V and 3 bases from J, with 14 bases in between. The CDR3 DNA is TGTGCCAGCAGCTTCCCCGAGACTACCAAAGAGACCCAGTACTTC. Encoded protein: CASSFPETTKETQYF. The full variable domain, completed using reference TRBV5-6 and TRBJ2-5, is DAGVTQSPTHLIKTRGQQVTLRCSPKSGHDTVSWYQQALGQGPQFIFQYYEEEERQRGNFPDRFSGHQFPNYSSELNVNALLLGDSALYLCASSFPETTKETQYFGPGTRLLVL.

The chain carries TRBV11-3 and TRBJ2-3; D remains unclear. Germline V lookup: CDR1 SGHNT, CDR2 YENEEA. Trimming pared 5 bases from V and 0 bases from J, leaving 12 bases between. The CDR3 runs 15 residues. CDR3 nucleotides: TGTGCCAGCAGCCCAACCAGCCTCAGCACAGATACGCAGTATTTT. Its translation: CASSPTSLSTDTQYF.

This chain links TRBV21-1 with TRBJ2-1; the table gives TRBD2 as D, unverified against the DNA. TRBV21-1 is a listed pseudogene. This CDR3 is built from 16 residues. The CDR3 here is CASSKGGGRVYNEQFF. The CDR3 DNA reads TGTGCCAGCAGCAAAGGGGGCGGGAGAGTCTACAATGAGCAGTTCTTC.

This chain links TRBV14 with TRBJ2-7, with 8 bases matching TRBD1. The junction had 4 bases not matched to a gene; V was cut back by 4 bases and J by 2 bases. The germline V gene encodes CDR1 SGHDN and CDR2 FVKESK. The CDR3 has 14 amino acids. The CDR3 DNA reads as TGTGCCAGCAGCCCCGGCAGGGGGCCCTACGAGCAGTACTTC. Its translation is CASSPGRGPYEQYF.

The CDR3 bases are TGTGCCAGCAGTTTATCGGCTGATATCTATGGCTACACCTTC. Protein product: CASSLSADIYGYTF. The chain uses TRBV28 and TRBJ1-2; D remains unclear. Germline V CDR1 and CDR2: MDHEN, SYDVKM. V shed 1 base and J shed 4 bases, with 10 bases lying between them. The CDR3 has 14 amino acids.

This clone was recorded once. J is TRBJ2-2 and V is TRBV27, with 7 bases matching TRBD1. J lost 3 bases, V lost 2 bases, and 6 bases had no gene match. CDR1 MNHEY and CDR2 SMNVEV come from the germline V gene (reference sequence). This CDR3 comprises 16 residues. This CDR3 is CASSLLTGIHTGELFF. CDR3 nucleotide sequence: TGTGCCAGCAGTTTACTGACAGGGATCCACACCGGGGAGCTGTTTTTT.